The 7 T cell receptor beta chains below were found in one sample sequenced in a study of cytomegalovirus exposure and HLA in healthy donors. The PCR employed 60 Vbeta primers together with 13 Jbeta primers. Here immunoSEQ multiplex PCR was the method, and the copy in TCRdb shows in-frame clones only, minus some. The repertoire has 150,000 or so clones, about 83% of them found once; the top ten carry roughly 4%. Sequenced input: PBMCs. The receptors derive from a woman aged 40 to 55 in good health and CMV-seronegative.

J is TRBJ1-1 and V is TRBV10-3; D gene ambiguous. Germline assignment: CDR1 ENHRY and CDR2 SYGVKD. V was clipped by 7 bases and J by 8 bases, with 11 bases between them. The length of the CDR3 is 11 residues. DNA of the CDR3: TGTGCCATCAAGACCGACTGGGAAGCTTTCTTT. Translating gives CAIKTDWEAFF.

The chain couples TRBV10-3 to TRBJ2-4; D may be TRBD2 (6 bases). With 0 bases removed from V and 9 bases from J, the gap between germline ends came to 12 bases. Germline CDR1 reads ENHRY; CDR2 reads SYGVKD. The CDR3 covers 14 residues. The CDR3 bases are TGTGCCATCAGTGAGTCGCTGGGGGGTACCATTCAGTACTTC. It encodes CAISESLGGTIQYF.

The CDR3 loop is CASSLPPSGQFF. The DNA for the CDR3 is TGTGCCAGCAGCCTTCCTCCCTCCGGGCAGTTCTTC. The chain carries TRBV11-3 and TRBJ2-1; D gene uncertain. V lost 5 bases to trimming and J lost 12 bases, with 14 bases between them. CDR3 length: 12 amino acids. Germline assignment: CDR1 SGHNT and CDR2 YENEEA.

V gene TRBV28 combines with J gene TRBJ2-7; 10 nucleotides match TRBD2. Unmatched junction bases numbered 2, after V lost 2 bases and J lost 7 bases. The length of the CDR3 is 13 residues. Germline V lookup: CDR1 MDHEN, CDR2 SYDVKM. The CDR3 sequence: CASSLGAGGEQYF. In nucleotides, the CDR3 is TGTGCCAGCAGTTTAGGAGCGGGGGGGGAGCAGTACTTC.

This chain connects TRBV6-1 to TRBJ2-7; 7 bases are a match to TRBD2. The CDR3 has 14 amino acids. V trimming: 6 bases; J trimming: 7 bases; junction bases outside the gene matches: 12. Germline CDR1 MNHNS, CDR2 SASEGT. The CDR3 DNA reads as TGTGCCAGCAGGAACGGGGGGACTCCTCTTGAGCAGTACTTC. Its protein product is CASRNGGTPLEQYF.

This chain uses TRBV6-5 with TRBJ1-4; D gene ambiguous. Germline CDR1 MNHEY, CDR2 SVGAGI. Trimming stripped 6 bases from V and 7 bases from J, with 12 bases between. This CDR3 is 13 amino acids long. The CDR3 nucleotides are TGTGCCAGCAGGCCAAGCGACCGTGAAAAACTGTTTTTT. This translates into CASRPSDREKLFF.

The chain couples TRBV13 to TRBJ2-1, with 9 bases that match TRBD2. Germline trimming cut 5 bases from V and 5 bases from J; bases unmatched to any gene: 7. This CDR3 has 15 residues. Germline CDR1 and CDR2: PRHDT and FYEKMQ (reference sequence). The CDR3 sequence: CASSLRLADNNEQFF. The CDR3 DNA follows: TGTGCCAGCAGCCTACGACTAGCGGATAACAATGAGCAGTTCTTC.